This T cell receptor beta chain originates from a study of shared clonotypes between healthy human individuals. Study-wide background: A couple of female and a few male donors aged 18 to 49 were enrolled.

All donors qualified as healthy HIV-negative adults and had experienced no recent acute infections or vaccinations. V was shortened by 3 bases and J by 7 bases, with 12 bases between the two germline ends. CDR3 length: 13 amino acids. CDR1 and CDR2 (germline): MDHEN, SYDVKM. The test was conducted at deep level. The protocol was immunoSEQ multiplex PCR, while the TCRdb copy is restricted to in-frame clones and leaves out a portion. The table records about 2.3 million clones, 80% to 95% of them present only once. Sequenced input: naive CD4+ T cells from PBMCs. Regarding subset: CD45RA+ positively selected. The rearrangement joins TRBV28 to TRBJ1-2; D gene unclear. This TCR came from a man younger than 30 in good health. Some clones in this sample may be carry-over from other donors' samples. CDR3: CASSFSMPPGYTF. As DNA, the CDR3 is TGTGCCAGCAGTTTTAGCATGCCGCCTGGCTACACCTTC.